This T cell receptor beta chain is from a study of T-cell memory formation after mild COVID-19. Across the study: Among the donors, TCR clusters were largely specific to each donor. General study findings and limits: Prior to infection, memory already included some responding clones, suggesting cross-reactive memory joined. Clones contracting across day 15 to 85 had a balanced CD4/CD8 profile; later expanding clones leaned CD4+.

CDR1 is SGHTA and CDR2 is FQGNSA in the germline V gene. CDR3 length equals 14 residues. Trimming removed 2 bases at V and 6 bases at J, with 11 bases between. TCRdb processed the 5' RACE reads anew with MiXCR; each CDR3 protein has one entry. The sample yields about 440,000 distinct CDR3 sequences, roughly 20% seen once. A word on this clonotype: No antigen is known for it.

This receptor was taken from an adult woman who had mild COVID-19 (a few samples of this study predate the infection). Cell type and time point are not known. Sequenced sample: PBMCs or a T cell subset sorted from them (not recorded which). The gene calls are TRBV7-2 and TRBJ2-4, with a possible D match to TRBD1 (6 bases). CDR3 amino acids: CASSLSQQGNIQYF. CDR3 in DNA: TGTGCCAGCAGCTTAAGTCAACAGGGAAACATTCAGTACTTC.